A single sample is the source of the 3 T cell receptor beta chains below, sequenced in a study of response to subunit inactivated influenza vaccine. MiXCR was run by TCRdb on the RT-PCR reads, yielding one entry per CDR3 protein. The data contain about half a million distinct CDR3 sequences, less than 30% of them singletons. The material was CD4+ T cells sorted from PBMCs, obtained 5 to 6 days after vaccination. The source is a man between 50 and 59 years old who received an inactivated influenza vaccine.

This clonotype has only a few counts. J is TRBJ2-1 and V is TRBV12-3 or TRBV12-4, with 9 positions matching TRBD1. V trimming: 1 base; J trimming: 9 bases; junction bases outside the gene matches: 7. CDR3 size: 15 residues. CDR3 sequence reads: CASSLGGTGWSEQFF. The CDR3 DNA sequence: TGTGCCAGCAGTTTAGGGGGGACAGGGTGGAGTGAGCAGTTCTTC.

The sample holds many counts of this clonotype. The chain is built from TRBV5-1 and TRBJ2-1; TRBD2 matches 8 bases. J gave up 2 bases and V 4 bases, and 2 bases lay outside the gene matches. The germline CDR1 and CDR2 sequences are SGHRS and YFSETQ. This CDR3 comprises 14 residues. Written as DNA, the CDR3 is TGCGCCAGCAGCGAGGGACTAGCCTACAATGAGCAGTTCTTC. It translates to CASSEGLAYNEQFF.

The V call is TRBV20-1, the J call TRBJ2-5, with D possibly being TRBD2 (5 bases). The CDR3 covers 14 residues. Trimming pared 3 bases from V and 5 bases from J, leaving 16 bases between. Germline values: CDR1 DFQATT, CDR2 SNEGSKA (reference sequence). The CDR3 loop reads CSARDPSIGETQYF. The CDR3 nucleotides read TGCAGTGCTAGGGACCCTAGCATTGGCGAGACCCAGTACTTC.